Here is one TCR beta chain with its context. Its antigen is as yet unknown. This entry belongs to a study of T cell responses to AZD1222 COVID-19 vaccine. V shed 4 bases and J 5 bases; nucleotides not matched to a gene: 4. Germline V gene lookup returns CDR1 LGHNA and CDR2 YSLEER. The CDR3 runs to 14 residues. TCRdb keeps only in-frame clones here, not all; method: immunoSEQ multiplex PCR. The sample includes 100,000 to 150,000 clones, 70% to 90% of them seen just once. Findings of the study overall: Scientists sampled the repertoires only once the peak T cell response had passed. Epitopes outside B.1.351 and B.1.1.7 mutated regions reportedly drew nearly half of spike TCRs. The study identified only a handful of AZD1222 recipients as seropositive at baseline.

The study pooled second doses at about 4 or about 12 weeks. This clonotype was sampled from an adult who received the AZD1222 COVID-19 vaccine. The chain employs TRBV4-3 and TRBJ1-4, with 7 bases aligning to TRBD1. The sequencing here drew on peripheral blood, taken 28 days after the second AZD1222 dose. The CDR3 bases are TGCGCCAGCAGCCCCGGGACAGTAAATGAAAAACTGTTTTTT. Translation: CASSPGTVNEKLFF.